This TCR beta chain was captured in a study of shared clonotypes between healthy human individuals. The CDR3 has 14 residues. Unmatched junction bases numbered 2, after V lost 2 bases and J lost 2 bases. Germline V gene data show CDR1 as MNHEY and CDR2 as SMNVEV (reference sequence). Selected positively for CCR7 and CD45RO-negative, naive CD8 cells excluded terminally differentiated effector memory CD45RA+ cells. All of the donors resided in Nashville, Tennessee, and each was a Caucasian adult. Concerning this clone itself: Antigen specificity is unknown.

For every subset, genomic DNA was evenly distributed across several immunoSEQ plates. The method was immunoSEQ multiplex PCR; TCRdb's version includes in-frame clones alone and lacks a portion of them. Seen here are approximately 600,000 clones, approximately 96% observed once, and the top ten hold 0.11%. Regarding the study as a whole: Compared with memory subsets, naive subsets generally had larger estimated richness.

This chain connects TRBV27 to TRBJ2-7; 8 positions agree with TRBD2. The sequence came from a woman in her twenties or thirties in good health. The material sequenced was naive CD8+ T cells sorted from blood. CDR3 sequence (DNA): TGTGCCAGCAGTTTAACTAGCGGAGCCTACGAGCAGTACTTC. Protein: CASSLTSGAYEQYF.